This T cell receptor (beta chain) was sequenced for a study of cytomegalovirus exposure and HLA in healthy donors. Primers for the PCR totalled 60 Vbeta and 13 Jbeta. The method was immunoSEQ multiplex PCR; TCRdb's version includes in-frame clones alone and lacks a portion of them. The profile shows approximately 130,000 clones, about two thirds of them singletons. The count of this clone is one. The antigen remains undetermined. Study-level results: A classifier reportedly called cytomegalovirus status with high sensitivity and specificity.

Germline assignment: CDR1 SGDLS and CDR2 YYNGEE. The CDR3 contains 11 residues. Trimming took 0 bases from V and 9 from J, leaving 4 bases between them. The clonotype originates from a woman aged 40 to 50 in good health and CMV-seronegative. V usage is TRBV9 and J usage is TRBJ2-1, with no clear D. Sequencing input: PBMCs. This CDR3 reads CASSVGREQFF. CDR3 coding DNA: TGTGCCAGCAGCGTAGGTCGTGAGCAGTTCTTC.